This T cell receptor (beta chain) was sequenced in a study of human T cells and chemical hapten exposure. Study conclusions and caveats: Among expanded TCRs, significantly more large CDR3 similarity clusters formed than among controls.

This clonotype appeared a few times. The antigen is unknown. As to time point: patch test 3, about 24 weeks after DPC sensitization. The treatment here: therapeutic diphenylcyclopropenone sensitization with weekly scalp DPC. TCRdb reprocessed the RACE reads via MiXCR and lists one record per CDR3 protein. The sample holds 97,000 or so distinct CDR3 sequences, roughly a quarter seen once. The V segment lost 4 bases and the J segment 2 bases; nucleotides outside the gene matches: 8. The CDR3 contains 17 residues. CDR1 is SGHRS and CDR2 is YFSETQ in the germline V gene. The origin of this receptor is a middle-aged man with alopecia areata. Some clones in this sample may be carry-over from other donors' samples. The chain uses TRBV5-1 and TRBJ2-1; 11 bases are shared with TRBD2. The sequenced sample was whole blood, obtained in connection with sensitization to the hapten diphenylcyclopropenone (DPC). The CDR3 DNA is TGCGCCAGCAGCCCCCTAGCGGGAGGTGGAGCCTACAATGAGCAGTTCTTC. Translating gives CASSPLAGGGAYNEQFF. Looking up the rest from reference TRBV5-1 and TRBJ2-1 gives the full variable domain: KAGVTQTPRYLIKTRGQQVTLSCSPISGHRSVSWYQQTPGQGLQFLFEYFSETQRNKGNFPGRFSGRQFSNSRSEMNVSTLELGDSALYLCASSPLAGGGAYNEQFFGPGTRLTVL.